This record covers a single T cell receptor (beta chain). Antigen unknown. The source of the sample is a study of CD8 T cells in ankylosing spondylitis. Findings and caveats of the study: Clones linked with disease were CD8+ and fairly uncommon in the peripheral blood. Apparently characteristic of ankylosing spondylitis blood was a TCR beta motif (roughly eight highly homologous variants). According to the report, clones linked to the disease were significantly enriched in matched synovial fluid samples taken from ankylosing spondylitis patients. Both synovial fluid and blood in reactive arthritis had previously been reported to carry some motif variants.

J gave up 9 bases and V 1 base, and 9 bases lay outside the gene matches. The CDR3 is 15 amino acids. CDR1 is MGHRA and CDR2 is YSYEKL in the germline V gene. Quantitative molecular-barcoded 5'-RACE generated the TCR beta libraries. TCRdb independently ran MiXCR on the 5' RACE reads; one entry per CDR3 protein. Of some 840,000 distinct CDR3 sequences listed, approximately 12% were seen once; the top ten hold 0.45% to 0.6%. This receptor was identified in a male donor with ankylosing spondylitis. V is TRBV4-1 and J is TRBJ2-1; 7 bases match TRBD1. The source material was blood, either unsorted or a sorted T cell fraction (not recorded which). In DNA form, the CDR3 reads TGCGCCAGCAGCCAAGCCCGTAGCCCAGGGGGTGAGCAGTTCTTC. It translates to CASSQARSPGGEQFF.